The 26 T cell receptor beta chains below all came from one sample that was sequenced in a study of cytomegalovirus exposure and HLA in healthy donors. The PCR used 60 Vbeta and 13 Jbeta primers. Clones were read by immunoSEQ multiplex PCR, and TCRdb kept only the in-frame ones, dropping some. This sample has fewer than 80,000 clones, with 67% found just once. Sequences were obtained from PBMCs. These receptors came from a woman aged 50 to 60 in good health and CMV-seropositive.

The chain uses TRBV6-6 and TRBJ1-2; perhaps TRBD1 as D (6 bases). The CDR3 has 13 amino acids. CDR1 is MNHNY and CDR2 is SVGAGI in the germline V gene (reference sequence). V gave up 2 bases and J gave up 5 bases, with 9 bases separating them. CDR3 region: CASSYRDIYGYTF. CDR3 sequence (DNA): TGTGCCAGCAGTTACCGGGACATTTATGGCTACACCTTC.

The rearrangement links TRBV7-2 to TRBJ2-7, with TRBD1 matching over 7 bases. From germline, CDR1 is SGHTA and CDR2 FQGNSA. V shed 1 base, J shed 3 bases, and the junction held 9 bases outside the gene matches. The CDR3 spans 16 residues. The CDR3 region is CASSLDYGQDLYEQYV. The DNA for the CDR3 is TGTGCCAGCAGCTTAGATTACGGACAGGACCTCTACGAGCAGTACGTC.

CDR3 sequence (DNA): TGTGCCAGCAGCCCTAACTACGAGCAGTACTTC. Translation gives CASSPNYEQYF. The chain uses TRBV6-6 and TRBJ2-7; D remains unclear. CDR1 and CDR2 from the germline V gene are MNHNY and SVGAGI (reference sequence). The germline V and J ends were trimmed by 6 bases and 3 bases, with 6 bases remaining between them. The length of the CDR3 is 11 residues.

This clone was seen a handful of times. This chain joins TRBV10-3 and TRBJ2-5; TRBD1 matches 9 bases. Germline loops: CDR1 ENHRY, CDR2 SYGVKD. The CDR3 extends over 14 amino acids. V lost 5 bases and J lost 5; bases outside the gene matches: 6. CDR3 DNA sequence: TGTGCCATCAGTCCGGGACAGGGACAGGAGACCCAGTACTTC. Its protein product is CAISPGQGQETQYF.

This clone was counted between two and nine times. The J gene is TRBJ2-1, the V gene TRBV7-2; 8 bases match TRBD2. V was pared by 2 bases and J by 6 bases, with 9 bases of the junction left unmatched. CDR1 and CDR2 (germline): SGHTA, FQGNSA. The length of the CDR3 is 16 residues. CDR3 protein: CASSLTSGSKSNEQFF. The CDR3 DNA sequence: TGTGCCAGCAGCTTAACTAGCGGAAGCAAGTCCAATGAGCAGTTCTTC. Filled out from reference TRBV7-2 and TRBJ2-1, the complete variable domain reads GAGVSQSPSNKVTEKGKDVELRCDPISGHTALYWYRQSLGQGLEFLIYFQGNSAPDKSGLPSDRFSAERTGGSVSTLTIQRTQQEDSAVYLCASSLTSGSKSNEQFFGPGTRLTVL.

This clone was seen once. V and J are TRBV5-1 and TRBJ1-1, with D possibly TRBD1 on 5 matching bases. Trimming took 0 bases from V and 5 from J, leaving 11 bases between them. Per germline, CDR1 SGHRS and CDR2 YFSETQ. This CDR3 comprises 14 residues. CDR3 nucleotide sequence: TGCGCCAGCAGCTTGGACAGGCTAGGGACTGAAGCTTTCTTT. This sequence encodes CASSLDRLGTEAFF.

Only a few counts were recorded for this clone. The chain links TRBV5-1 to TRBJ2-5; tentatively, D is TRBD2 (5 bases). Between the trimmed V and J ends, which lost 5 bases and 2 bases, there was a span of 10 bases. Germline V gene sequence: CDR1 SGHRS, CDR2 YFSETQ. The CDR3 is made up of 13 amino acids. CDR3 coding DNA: TGCGCCAGCAGTCGGGGTGGGCAAGAGACCCAGTACTTC. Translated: CASSRGGQETQYF.

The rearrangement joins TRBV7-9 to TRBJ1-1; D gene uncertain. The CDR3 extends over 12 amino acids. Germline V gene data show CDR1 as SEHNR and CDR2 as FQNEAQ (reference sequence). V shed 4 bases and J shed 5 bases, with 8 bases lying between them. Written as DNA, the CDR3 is TGTGCCAGCAGCTCACTACCGACTGAAGCTTTCTTT. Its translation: CASSSLPTEAFF.

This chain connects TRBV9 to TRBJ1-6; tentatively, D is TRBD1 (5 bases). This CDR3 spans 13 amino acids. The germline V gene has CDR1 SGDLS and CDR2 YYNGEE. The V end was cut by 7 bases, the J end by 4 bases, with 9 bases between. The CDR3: CASGAEYNSPLHF. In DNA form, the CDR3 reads TGTGCCAGCGGGGCGGAGTATAATTCACCCCTCCACTTT.

The CDR3 spells CASSEPGTAQETQYF. CDR3 nucleotides: TGTGCCAGCAGTGAGCCAGGGACAGCCCAAGAGACCCAGTACTTC. This rearrangement joins TRBV6-1 to TRBJ2-5; 7 nucleotides match TRBD1. Per the germline V gene, CDR1 is MNHNS and CDR2 is SASEGT. The CDR3 spans 15 residues. Losses at the gene ends were 3 bases for V and 1 base for J; bases not matched to a gene: 5.

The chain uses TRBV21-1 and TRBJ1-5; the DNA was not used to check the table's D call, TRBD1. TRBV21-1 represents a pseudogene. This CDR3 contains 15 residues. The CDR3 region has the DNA TGTGCCAGCCCCCCTAGGACAGGATTCCATCAGCCCCAGCATTTT. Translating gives CASPPRTGFHQPQHF.

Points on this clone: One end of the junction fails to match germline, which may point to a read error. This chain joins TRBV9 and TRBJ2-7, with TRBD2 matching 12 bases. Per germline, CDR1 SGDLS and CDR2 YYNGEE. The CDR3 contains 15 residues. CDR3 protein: CASSVGLAGSYEQYF. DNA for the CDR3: TGTGCCAGTAGCGTCGGACTAGCGGGGAGCTACGAGCAGTACTTC.

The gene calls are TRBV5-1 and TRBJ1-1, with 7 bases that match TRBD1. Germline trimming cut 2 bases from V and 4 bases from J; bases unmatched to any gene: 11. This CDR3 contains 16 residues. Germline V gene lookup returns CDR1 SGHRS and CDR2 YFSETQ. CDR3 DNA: TGCGCCAGCAGCTTAGATAGCGGGGCAGGGGGCACTGAAGCTTTCTTT. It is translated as CASSLDSGAGGTEAFF.

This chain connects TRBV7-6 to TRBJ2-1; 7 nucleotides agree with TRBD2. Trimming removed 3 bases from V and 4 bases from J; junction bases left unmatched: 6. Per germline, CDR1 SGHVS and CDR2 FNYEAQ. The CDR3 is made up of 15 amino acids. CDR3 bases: TGTGCCAGCAGCTTGGGGCTAGCGGAGTACAATGAGCAGTTCTTC. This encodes CASSLGLAEYNEQFF.

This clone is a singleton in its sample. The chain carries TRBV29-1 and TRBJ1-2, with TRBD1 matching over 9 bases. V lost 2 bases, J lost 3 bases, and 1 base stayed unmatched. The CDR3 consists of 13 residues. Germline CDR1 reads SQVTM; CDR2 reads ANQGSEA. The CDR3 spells CSVERDRDYGYTF. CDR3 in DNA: TGCAGCGTTGAAAGGGACAGGGACTATGGCTACACCTTC.

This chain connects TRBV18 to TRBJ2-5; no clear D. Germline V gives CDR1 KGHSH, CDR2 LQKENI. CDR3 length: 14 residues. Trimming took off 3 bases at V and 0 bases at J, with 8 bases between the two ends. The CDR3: CASSPIRDQETQYF. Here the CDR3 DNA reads TGTGCCAGCTCACCTATACGGGACCAAGAGACCCAGTACTTC.

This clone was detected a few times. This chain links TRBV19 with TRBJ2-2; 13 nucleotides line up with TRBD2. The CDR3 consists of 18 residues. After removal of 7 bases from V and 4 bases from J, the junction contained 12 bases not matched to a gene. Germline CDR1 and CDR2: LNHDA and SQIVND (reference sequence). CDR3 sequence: CASTRLAGGLFSTGELFF. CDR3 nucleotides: TGTGCCAGTACCCGACTAGCGGGGGGCCTTTTTTCCACCGGGGAGCTGTTTTTT.

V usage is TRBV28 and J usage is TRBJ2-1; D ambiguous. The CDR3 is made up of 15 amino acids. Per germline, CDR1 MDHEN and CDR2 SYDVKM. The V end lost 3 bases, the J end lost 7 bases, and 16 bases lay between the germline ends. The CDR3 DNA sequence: TGTGCCAGCAGTTTCCCTCGACACCAGGATAATGAGCAGTTCTTC. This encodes CASSFPRHQDNEQFF.

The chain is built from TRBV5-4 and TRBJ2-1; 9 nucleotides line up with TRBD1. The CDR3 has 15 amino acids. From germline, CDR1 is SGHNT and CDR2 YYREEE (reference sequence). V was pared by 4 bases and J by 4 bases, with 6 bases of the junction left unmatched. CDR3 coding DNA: TGTGCCAGCAGCCCCAGACAGGGGGAGTACAATGAGCAGTTCTTC. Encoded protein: CASSPRQGEYNEQFF.

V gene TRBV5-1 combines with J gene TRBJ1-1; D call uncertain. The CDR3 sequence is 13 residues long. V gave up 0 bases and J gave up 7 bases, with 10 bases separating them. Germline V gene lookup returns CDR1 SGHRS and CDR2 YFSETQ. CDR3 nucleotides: TGCGCCAGCAGCTTGGGTTTCGGGGATGAAGCTTTCTTT. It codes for CASSLGFGDEAFF.

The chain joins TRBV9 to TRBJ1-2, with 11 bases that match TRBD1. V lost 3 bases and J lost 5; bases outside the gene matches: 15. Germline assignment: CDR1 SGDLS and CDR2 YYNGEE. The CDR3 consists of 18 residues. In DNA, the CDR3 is TGTGCCAGCAGCGCATCGGCTACCGGGACAGGGGGAGATTATGGCTACACCTTC. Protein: CASSASATGTGGDYGYTF.

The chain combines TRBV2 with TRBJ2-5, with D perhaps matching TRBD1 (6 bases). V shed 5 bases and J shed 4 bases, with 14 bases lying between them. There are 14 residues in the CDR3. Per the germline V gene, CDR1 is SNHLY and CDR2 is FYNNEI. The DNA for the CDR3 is TGTGCCAGCAGTTACACAGGGCAACGAGAGACCCAGTACTTC. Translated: CASSYTGQRETQYF.

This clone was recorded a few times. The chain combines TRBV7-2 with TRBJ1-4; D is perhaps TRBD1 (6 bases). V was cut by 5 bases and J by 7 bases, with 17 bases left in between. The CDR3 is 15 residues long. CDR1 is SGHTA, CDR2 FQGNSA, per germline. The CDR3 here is CASSLMGGRGEKLFF. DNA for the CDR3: TGTGCCAGCAGCCTGATGGGGGGGCGAGGTGAAAAACTGTTTTTT.

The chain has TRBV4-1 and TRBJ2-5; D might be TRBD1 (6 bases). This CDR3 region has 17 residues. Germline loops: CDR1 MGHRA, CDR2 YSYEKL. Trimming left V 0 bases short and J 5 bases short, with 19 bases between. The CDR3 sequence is CASSQEPGGTRGETQYF. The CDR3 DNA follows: TGCGCCAGCAGCCAAGAACCGGGCGGAACTAGGGGGGAGACCCAGTACTTC.

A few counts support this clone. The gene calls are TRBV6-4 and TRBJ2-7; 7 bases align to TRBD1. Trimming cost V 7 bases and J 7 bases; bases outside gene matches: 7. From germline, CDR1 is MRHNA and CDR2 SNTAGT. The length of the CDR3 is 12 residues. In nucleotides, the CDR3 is TGTGCCAGCACATCGACAGGGCGTGAGCAGTACGTC. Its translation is CASTSTGREQYV.

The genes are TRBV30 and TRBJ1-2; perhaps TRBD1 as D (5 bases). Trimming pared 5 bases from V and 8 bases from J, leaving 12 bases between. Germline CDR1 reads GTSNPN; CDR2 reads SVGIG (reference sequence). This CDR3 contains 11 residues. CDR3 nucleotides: TGTGCCTGGGTCGGCGGGGCCGGCTACACCTTC. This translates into CAWVGGAGYTF.